One and the same sample provided the 10 T cell receptor beta chains below, sequenced in a study of blood T cell repertoires in COVID-19. Assay used: immunoSEQ multiplex PCR; TCRdb lists only in-frame clones, some missing. Counted here are approximately 120,000 clones, 80% to 95% occurring once; the ten biggest clones make up around 2%. Input material: peripheral blood. The receptors were sampled from a middle-aged man with COVID-19, enrolled during active disease.

The chain carries TRBV19 and TRBJ1-5; no clear D. Trimming pared 7 bases from V and 0 bases from J, leaving 13 bases between. The germline gives CDR1 LNHDA, CDR2 SQIVND (reference sequence). The CDR3 is 15 amino acids. The CDR3: CASTPTQYSNQPQHF. DNA of the CDR3: TGTGCCAGTACCCCGACTCAATATAGCAATCAGCCCCAGCATTTT.

The chain couples TRBV5-1 to TRBJ1-2; 7 bases fit TRBD1. Germline CDR1 SGHRS, CDR2 YFSETQ. J lost 0 bases, V lost 0 bases, and 8 bases had no gene match. The CDR3 spans 17 residues. Written as DNA, the CDR3 is TGCGCCAGCAGCTTGGGGGGACAGATCGCAGCTAACTATGGCTACACCTTC. This codes for CASSLGGQIAANYGYTF.

This chain links TRBV12-5 with TRBJ1-1; 10 bases are shared with TRBD1. This CDR3 has 15 amino acids. The V and J ends lost 4 bases and 0 bases, in that order; junction bases with no gene match: 2. The germline V gene has CDR1 LGHNT and CDR2 FRNRAP. This CDR3 reads CASGSDRGLNTEAFF. The DNA for the CDR3 is TGTGCTAGTGGTTCGGACAGGGGGTTGAACACTGAAGCTTTCTTT.

This chain links TRBV7-2 with TRBJ2-3; 9 nucleotides line up with TRBD2. This CDR3 region has 14 residues. V lost 3 bases to trimming and J lost 9 bases; unmatched junction nucleotides: 7. Germline V gene sequence: CDR1 SGHTA, CDR2 FQGNSA. CDR3 nucleotide sequence: TGTGCCAGCAGCTTGGGGCGACTAGCGGAAACGCAGTATTTT. Amino acid sequence: CASSLGRLAETQYF. The whole variable domain, filled in from reference TRBV7-2 and TRBJ2-3, reads GAGVSQSPSNKVTEKGKDVELRCDPISGHTALYWYRQSLGQGLEFLIYFQGNSAPDKSGLPSDRFSAERTGGSVSTLTIQRTQQEDSAVYLCASSLGRLAETQYFGPGTRLTVL.

V is TRBV13 and J is TRBJ1-2, with 9 bases lining up with TRBD1. The CDR3 is 14 residues long. Per the germline V gene, CDR1 is PRHDT and CDR2 is FYEKMQ (reference sequence). Trimming cost V 6 bases and J 5 bases; bases outside gene matches: 7. CDR3 sequence (DNA): TGTGCCAGCAGTCACGCCGGGACAGGGTATGGCTACACCTTC. The encoded protein is CASSHAGTGYGYTF.

The V call is TRBV4-1, the J call TRBJ1-5; no reliable D call. Trimming took 0 bases from V and 5 from J, leaving 5 bases between them. Germline V gene data show CDR1 as MGHRA and CDR2 as YSYEKL. The CDR3 consists of 13 residues. The CDR3 DNA is TGCGCCAGCAGCCAAGAGTTAGATCAGCCCCAGCATTTT. The encoded protein is CASSQELDQPQHF.

The V gene is TRBV5-1, the J gene TRBJ2-2, with a tentative D call TRBD1 (6 bases). Germline loops: CDR1 SGHRS, CDR2 YFSETQ. With 4 bases removed from V and 0 bases from J, the gap between germline ends came to 13 bases. The CDR3 covers 16 residues. CDR3 nucleotides: TGCGCCAGCAGCAAGGCCCGGACAGCGAACACCGGGGAGCTGTTTTTT. Protein product: CASSKARTANTGELFF.

The gene calls are TRBV28 and TRBJ2-1; 10 nucleotides match TRBD2. This CDR3 is built from 15 residues. V was pared by 6 bases and J by 5 bases, with 7 bases of the junction left unmatched. In germline, CDR1 is MDHEN, CDR2 SYDVKM. CDR3: CASRVLAGENNEQFF. In DNA, the CDR3 is TGTGCCAGCAGGGTCCTAGCGGGGGAAAACAATGAGCAGTTCTTC.

This clone was observed a single time. CDR3 sequence reads: CASSRTGTRADTGELFF. The CDR3 DNA reads as TGTGCCAGTAGTAGAACCGGGACTAGGGCGGACACCGGGGAGCTGTTTTTT. The chain employs TRBV19 and TRBJ2-2; 8 bases agree with TRBD2. This CDR3 spans 17 amino acids. Unmatched junction bases numbered 10, after V lost 4 bases and J lost 3 bases. Germline-derived CDR1 and CDR2 are LNHDA and SQIVND (reference sequence).

The chain employs TRBV23-1 and TRBJ2-1, with TRBD2 identical over 16 bases. TRBV23-1 is classed as an ORF, of uncertain function. This CDR3 has 16 amino acids. The V gene end was trimmed by 4 bases and the J gene end by 8 bases; junction bases not matched to a gene: 5. The CDR3 DNA sequence: TGCGCCAGCAGTCGCATGGGACTAGCGGGAGGGGATGAGCAGTTCTTC. The encoded protein is CASSRMGLAGGDEQFF.